The 9 T cell receptor beta chains reported below all come from one sample, sequenced in a study of blood T cell repertoires in COVID-19. The protocol was immunoSEQ multiplex PCR, while the TCRdb copy is restricted to in-frame clones and leaves out a portion. The sample lists 400,000 or so clones; 75% to 90% were seen once. The sample consisted of peripheral blood. These receptors were taken from a woman between 35 and 50 years old with COVID-19, enrolled during active disease.

The chain combines TRBV2 with TRBJ1-5; perhaps TRBD1 as D (5 bases). V lost 3 bases and J 1 base, leaving 10 bases between the germline ends. Germline CDR1 SNHLY, CDR2 FYNNEI. This CDR3 is built from 15 residues. The CDR3 bases are TGTGCCAGCAGTGATGTTGGGGGGAGCAATCAGCCCCAGCATTTT. It yields the protein CASSDVGGSNQPQHF.

The chain carries TRBV9 and TRBJ2-5, with TRBD2 matching over 10 bases. The V segment lost 0 bases and the J segment 1 base; nucleotides outside the gene matches: 6. The germline CDR1 and CDR2 sequences are SGDLS and YYNGEE. This CDR3 has 17 amino acids. The CDR3 coding sequence is TGTGCCAGCAGCGTAGCTACCGGGACTAGCGCCCAAGAGACCCAGTACTTC. This encodes CASSVATGTSAQETQYF.

With respect to this clone: The germline gene is not matched at one end of the junction; a read error may be the cause. CDR3 in amino acids: CASSLAGGSPLHF. CDR3 nucleotide sequence: TGTGCCAGCAGCTTAGCCGGCGGTTCACCCCTCCACTTT. The chain uses TRBV12-3 or TRBV12-4 and TRBJ1-6; D unclear. This CDR3 spans 13 amino acids.

The chain recombines TRBV5-1 with TRBJ1-2; 7 bases match TRBD1. Germline V gene lookup returns CDR1 SGHRS and CDR2 YFSETQ. V trimming: 0 bases; J trimming: 7 bases; junction bases outside the gene matches: 9. The CDR3 consists of 15 residues. The CDR3: CASSLEGAGEFGYTF. The CDR3 bases are TGCGCCAGCAGCTTGGAGGGGGCAGGGGAGTTTGGCTACACCTTC.

The CDR3 here is CASTLRQGLYEQYF. The DNA for the CDR3 is TGTGCCAGCACCCTCAGACAGGGACTTTACGAGCAGTACTTC. This chain connects TRBV28 to TRBJ2-7, with D perhaps TRBD1 (7 bases). V lost 7 bases and J lost 4, with 17 bases in between. Germline V gene sequence: CDR1 MDHEN, CDR2 SYDVKM. The CDR3 length is 14 residues.

The chain uses TRBV4-2 and TRBJ1-4; D is ambiguous. Germline CDR1 and CDR2: LGHNA and YNFKEQ. The ends were cut back, 7 bases at V and 8 bases at J, with 20 bases in the middle. CDR3 size: 15 residues. Here the CDR3 DNA reads TGTGCCAGCACCCCGGTCCCCCGGTCAGGAGAAAAACTGTTTTTT. It encodes CASTPVPRSGEKLFF.

This chain links TRBV27 with TRBJ1-5; D is ambiguous. The CDR3 contains 16 residues. V was shortened by 4 bases and J by 3 bases, with 16 bases between the two germline ends. Germline assignment: CDR1 MNHEY and CDR2 SMNVEV (reference sequence). The CDR3: CASSSTSAGFNQPQHF. For the CDR3, the DNA is TGTGCCAGCAGTTCCACCTCCGCGGGATTCAATCAGCCCCAGCATTTT.

The table lists this clone with a count of one. CDR3 nucleotides: TGTGCCAGCAGCTTCCTCGGAGGGGATGTATCCTACAATGAGCAGTTCTTC. Amino acids: CASSFLGGDVSYNEQFF. The rearrangement joins TRBV11-2 to TRBJ2-1, with D possibly being TRBD2 (6 bases). The V end was cut by 3 bases, the J end by 1 base, with 16 bases between. The CDR3 is 17 residues long. Germline V CDR1 and CDR2: SGHAT, FQNNGV.

The gene calls are TRBV5-1 and TRBJ2-7, with 8 bases matching TRBD1. This CDR3 is built from 14 residues. V shed 3 bases and J 2 bases; nucleotides not matched to a gene: 4. CDR1 SGHRS and CDR2 YFSETQ come from the germline V gene. For the CDR3, the DNA is TGCGCCAGCAGCTGGGGGACAGGAGCCTACGAGCAGTACTTC. Its translation: CASSWGTGAYEQYF.